Listed here are 4 T cell receptor beta chains from one sample, sequenced in a study of blood T cell repertoires in COVID-19. Produced via immunoSEQ multiplex PCR; TCRdb's table is partial and in-frame only. The sample has 130,000 to 150,000 clones, 70% to 85% seen once. The sample consisted of peripheral blood. Receptor source: a man in his 60s with acute or convalescent COVID-19.

This rearrangement joins TRBV4-1 to TRBJ2-5; D perhaps matches TRBD2 (5 bases). The V end was cut by 0 bases, the J end by 1 base, with 15 bases between. Germline-derived CDR1 and CDR2 are MGHRA and YSYEKL. CDR3 size: 17 residues. The CDR3 DNA follows: TGCGCCAGCAGCCAAGATCCTGGCGGTGGACTCCAAGAGACCCAGTACTTC. Translating gives CASSQDPGGGLQETQYF.

The chain couples TRBV23-1 to TRBJ2-1; D unresolved. TRBV23-1 is filed as an ORF, its function uncertain. V was clipped by 5 bases and J by 6 bases, with 5 bases between them. This CDR3 is 11 amino acids long. This CDR3 is CASSYSNEQFF. CDR3 sequence (DNA): TGCGCCAGCAGTTACTCCAATGAGCAGTTCTTC.

The chain is built from TRBV12-3 or TRBV12-4 and TRBJ1-1; D not resolved. The CDR3 has 11 residues. V was cut by 5 bases and J by 2 bases, with 3 bases left in between. The CDR3: CASSSNTEAFF. The DNA for the CDR3 is TGTGCCAGCAGTAGCAACACTGAAGCTTTCTTT.

The chain combines TRBV7-2 with TRBJ2-5; 11 bases align to TRBD1. The ends lost 6 bases at V and 5 bases at J; junction bases unmatched: 11. The CDR3 extends over 16 amino acids. The germline CDR1 and CDR2 sequences are SGHTA and FQGNSA. The CDR3 DNA follows: TGTGCCAGCAGTACAGTCGGACAGGGGGCTTTGGAGACCCAGTACTTC. Amino acid sequence: CASSTVGQGALETQYF. Filled out from reference TRBV7-2 and TRBJ2-5, the complete variable domain reads GAGVSQSPSNKVTEKGKDVELRCDPISGHTALYWYRQSLGQGLEFLIYFQGNSAPDKSGLPSDRFSAERTGGSVSTLTIQRTQQEDSAVYLCASSTVGQGALETQYFGPGTRLLVL.